Presented here are 12 T cell receptor beta chains from one specimen sequenced in a study of shared clonotypes between healthy human individuals. Sequenced by immunoSEQ multiplex PCR; TCRdb stores in-frame clones only, minus some. The sample contains roughly 760,000 clones, approximately 79% of which appear only once. The sequencing sample was made of memory CD4+ T cells sorted from blood. Regarding subset: CD45RA-negative fraction. The receptors here all came from a woman aged 25 to 39 in good health.

V and J are TRBV5-4 and TRBJ1-2; 9 bases align to TRBD1. Germline loops: CDR1 SGHNT, CDR2 YYREEE (reference sequence). V gave up 3 bases and J gave up 4 bases; unmatched junction bases: 4. The CDR3 sequence is 14 residues long. In nucleotides, the CDR3 is TGTGCCAGCAGCTCGGGACAGGGTCTCTATGGCTACACCTTC. Amino acids: CASSSGQGLYGYTF.

The rearrangement joins TRBV18 to TRBJ1-1; TRBD1 matches 8 bases. The V gene end was trimmed by 8 bases and the J gene end by 5 bases; junction bases not matched to a gene: 4. This CDR3 comprises 12 residues. CDR1 and CDR2 (germline): KGHSH, LQKENI. The CDR3 nucleotides are TGTGCCAGCGCGGACAGGGTGACTGAAGCTTTCTTT. Translating it yields CASADRVTEAFF.

The V and J genes are TRBV29-1 and TRBJ1-4; a weak D match, TRBD1 (5 bases). The CDR3 contains 13 residues. CDR1 is SQVTM and CDR2 is ANQGSEA in the germline V gene. V gave up 6 bases and J gave up 6 bases, with 14 bases separating them. CDR3 sequence (DNA): TGCAGCGTCATTGAGGGGCATGATGAAAAACTGTTTTTT. This gives the protein CSVIEGHDEKLFF.

The V call is TRBV19, the J call TRBJ1-5; no firm D call. V was trimmed by 1 base and J by 8 bases, leaving 12 bases between them. CDR1 LNHDA and CDR2 SQIVND come from the germline V gene (reference sequence). The CDR3 runs to 14 residues. CDR3 DNA: TGTGCCAGTAGTATAGTGGGCCGCAGAGAGCCCCAGCATTTT. Translating gives CASSIVGRREPQHF.

This clone appeared once. V is TRBV18 and J is TRBJ2-7, with 10 bases lining up with TRBD2. Germline-derived CDR1 and CDR2 are KGHSH and LQKENI. The CDR3 spans 13 residues. The V gene end was trimmed by 6 bases and the J gene end by 4 bases; junction bases not matched to a gene: 3. The DNA for the CDR3 is TGTGCCAGCTCCATGACTAGCGGGTACGAGCAGTACTTC. Its translation: CASSMTSGYEQYF.

The chain has TRBV6-5 and TRBJ1-1; D remains ambiguous. The V gene lost 4 bases and the J gene lost 0 bases, with 15 bases spanning the gap. The germline gives CDR1 MNHEY, CDR2 SVGAGI. This CDR3 spans 16 amino acids. This CDR3 reads CASSLLYGGMNTEAFF. In DNA form, the CDR3 reads TGTGCCAGCAGTTTATTGTACGGAGGTATGAACACTGAAGCTTTCTTT.

This clone was found many times. The genes are TRBV5-1 and TRBJ2-1, with D possibly matching TRBD2 (6 bases). Looked up from germline, CDR1 is SGHRS and CDR2 is YFSETQ. Trimming removed 0 bases at V and 6 bases at J, with 22 bases between. The CDR3 runs 18 residues. CDR3 loop: CASSLVPSGPVGGNEQFF. The CDR3 DNA reads TGCGCCAGCAGCTTGGTACCAAGCGGGCCAGTTGGGGGCAATGAGCAGTTCTTC.

The table lists this clone with a count of one. The chain is built from TRBV7-9 and TRBJ2-1; D is unresolved. This CDR3 comprises 15 residues. Trimming cost V 7 bases and J 4 bases, with 17 bases left between them. Germline values: CDR1 SEHNR, CDR2 FQNEAQ (reference sequence). DNA of the CDR3: TGTGCCAGCACCCGACTGGGCCTTCGGTACAATGAGCAGTTCTTC. Residues: CASTRLGLRYNEQFF. The complete variable domain, with remaining parts taken from reference TRBV7-9 and TRBJ2-1, reads DTGVSQNPRHKITKRGQNVTFRCDPISEHNRLYWYRQTLGQGPEFLTYFQNEAQLEKSRLLSDRFSAERPKGSFSTLEIQRTEQGDSAMYLCASTRLGLRYNEQFFGPGTRLTVL.

The count of this clone is one. This sample also contains other DNA sequences that code for the same CDR3. The chain joins TRBV19 to TRBJ2-2; D gene uncertain. V lost 2 bases and J 4 bases, leaving 8 bases between the germline ends. CDR3 size: 14 residues. CDR1 is LNHDA and CDR2 is SQIVND in the germline V gene (reference sequence). The CDR3 loop reads CASSISGGTGELFF. CDR3 sequence (DNA): TGTGCCAGTAGTATATCTGGCGGCACCGGGGAGCTGTTTTTT. Full variable domain (rest looked up from reference TRBV19 and TRBJ2-2): DGGITQSPKYLFRKEGQNVTLSCEQNLNHDAMYWYRQDPGQGLRLIYYSQIVNDFQKGDIAEGYSVSREKKESFPLTVTSAQKNPTAFYLCASSISGGTGELFFGEGSRLTVL.

J is TRBJ1-1 and V is TRBV2; D is perhaps TRBD1 (5 bases). This CDR3 is 12 amino acids long. Trimming removed 6 bases at V and 6 bases at J, with 11 bases between. CDR1 is SNHLY and CDR2 is FYNNEI in the germline V gene. CDR3 coding DNA: TGTGCCAGCAGCTTGGGGCTGGCTGAAGCTTTCTTT. Translated, it gives CASSLGLAEAFF.

The chain uses TRBV7-6 and TRBJ2-2; 11 bases match TRBD2. V lost 6 bases, J lost 7 bases, and 13 bases stayed unmatched. The CDR3 is 17 residues long. From germline, CDR1 is SGHVS and CDR2 FNYEAQ. DNA for the CDR3: TGTGCCAGCAGTTCGTCCTTAGCGGGAGGGCGAGTCGGGGAGCTGTTTTTT. This encodes CASSSSLAGGRVGELFF. The full variable domain, its missing parts supplied by reference TRBV7-6 and TRBJ2-2, is GAGVSQSPRYKVTKRGQDVALRCDPISGHVSLYWYRQALGQGPEFLTYFNYEAQQDKSGLPNDRFSAERPEGSISTLTIQRTEQRDSAMYRCASSSSLAGGRVGELFFGEGSRLTVL.

The rearrangement joins TRBV7-3 to TRBJ2-3, with D perhaps being TRBD1 or TRBD2 (5 bases each). Between the trimmed V and J ends, which lost 5 bases and 1 base, there was a span of 13 bases. Germline-derived CDR1 and CDR2 are SGHTA and FQGTGA. The CDR3 is 15 amino acids. CDR3 amino acids: CASSPGAGRTDTQYF. CDR3 in DNA: TGTGCCAGCAGCCCCGGGGCGGGCCGCACAGATACGCAGTATTTT.